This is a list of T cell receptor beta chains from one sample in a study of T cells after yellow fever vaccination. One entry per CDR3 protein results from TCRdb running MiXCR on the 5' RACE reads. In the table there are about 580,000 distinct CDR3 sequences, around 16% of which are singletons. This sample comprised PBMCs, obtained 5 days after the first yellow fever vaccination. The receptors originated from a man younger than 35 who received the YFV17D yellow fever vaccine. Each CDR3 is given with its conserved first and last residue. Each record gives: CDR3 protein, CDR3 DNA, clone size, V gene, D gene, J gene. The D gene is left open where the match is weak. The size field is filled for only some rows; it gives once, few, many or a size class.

cdr3_aa: CASTSGHLSYEQYF; cdr3_nt: TGTGCCAGTACCTCGGGACACCTATCCTACGAGCAGTACTTC; clone_size: -; v_call: TRBV19; d_call: -; j_call: TRBJ2-7
cdr3_aa: CASSYSIGERAEAFF; cdr3_nt: TGTGCCAGCAGTTACTCGATAGGAGAGAGGGCTGAAGCTTTCTTT; clone_size: -; v_call: TRBV6-5; d_call: -; j_call: TRBJ1-1
cdr3_aa: CATSSNLNEKLFF; cdr3_nt: TGTGCCACCAGCAGTAATCTCAATGAAAAACTGTTTTTT; clone_size: -; v_call: TRBV15; d_call: -; j_call: TRBJ1-4
cdr3_aa: CASSVSGTRNTGELFF; cdr3_nt: TGTGCCAGCAGCGTATCCGGGACAAGGAACACCGGGGAGCTGTTTTTT; clone_size: few; v_call: TRBV9; d_call: -; j_call: TRBJ2-2
cdr3_aa: CSASKGIGLGAFF; cdr3_nt: TGCAGTGCCTCAAAAGGCATTGGGCTCGGAGCTTTCTTT; clone_size: many; v_call: TRBV20-1; d_call: -; j_call: TRBJ1-1
cdr3_aa: CASGLKEGSTDTQYF; cdr3_nt: TGTGCCAGCGGCCTAAAGGAGGGAAGCACAGATACGCAGTATTTT; clone_size: many; v_call: TRBV7-9; d_call: -; j_call: TRBJ2-3
cdr3_aa: CASSKNLLTGWGPF; cdr3_nt: TGTGCCAGCAGCAAAAACCTACTGACAGGTTGGGGCCCCTTC; clone_size: few; v_call: TRBV28; d_call: -; j_call: TRBJ1-2
cdr3_aa: CASSQDQGVTPEQYF; cdr3_nt: TGCGCCAGCAGCCAAGATCAAGGGGTGACGCCCGAGCAGTACTTC; clone_size: few; v_call: TRBV4-1; d_call: -; j_call: TRBJ2-7
cdr3_aa: CATRRPGEQYF; cdr3_nt: TGTGCCACCAGAAGGCCTGGAGAGCAGTACTTC; clone_size: -; v_call: TRBV24-1; d_call: -; j_call: TRBJ2-7
cdr3_aa: CASSRYTGDGYTF; cdr3_nt: TGTGCCAGCAGCCGTTATACAGGGGATGGCTACACCTTC; clone_size: few; v_call: TRBV7-9; d_call: TRBD1; j_call: TRBJ1-2
cdr3_aa: CASSFPTSGDNEQFF; cdr3_nt: TGTGCCAGCAGCTTCCCGACTAGCGGGGACAATGAGCAGTTCTTC; clone_size: once; v_call: TRBV7-6; d_call: TRBD2; j_call: TRBJ2-1
cdr3_aa: CASSLNTGGNGYTF; cdr3_nt: TGCGCCAGCAGCTTAAACACAGGAGGGAATGGCTACACCTTC; clone_size: few; v_call: TRBV5-1; d_call: -; j_call: TRBJ1-2
cdr3_aa: CASSNFGGYGYTF; cdr3_nt: TGCGCCAGCAGCAACTTCGGGGGCTATGGCTACACCTTC; clone_size: once; v_call: TRBV5-1; d_call: -; j_call: TRBJ1-2
cdr3_aa: CASSQRQGSNQPQHF; cdr3_nt: TGCGCCAGCAGCCAAAGACAGGGGTCGAATCAGCCCCAGCATTTT; clone_size: many; v_call: TRBV5-1; d_call: TRBD1; j_call: TRBJ1-5
cdr3_aa: CASKVRAIYGYGYTF; cdr3_nt: TGTGCCAGCAAGGTTCGGGCGATTTATGGCTATGGCTACACCTTC; clone_size: few; v_call: TRBV6-5; d_call: -; j_call: TRBJ1-2
cdr3_aa: CSAKPAGGSQYF; cdr3_nt: TGCAGTGCCAAACCAGCGGGGGGGTCGCAGTATTTT; clone_size: few; v_call: TRBV20-1; d_call: TRBD2; j_call: TRBJ2-3
cdr3_aa: CASSPPGTLYNEQFF; cdr3_nt: TGTGCCAGCAGCCCACCCGGGACTTTGTACAATGAGCAGTTCTTC; clone_size: many; v_call: TRBV6-1; d_call: -; j_call: TRBJ2-1
cdr3_aa: CASSLWDRGQETQYF; cdr3_nt: TGTGCCAGCAGTTTATGGGACAGGGGCCAAGAGACCCAGTACTTC; clone_size: few; v_call: TRBV28; d_call: TRBD1; j_call: TRBJ2-5
cdr3_aa: CASSQPPGSQYF; cdr3_nt: TGTGCCAGCAGCCAACCCCCGGGGTCCCAGTACTTC; clone_size: many; v_call: TRBV12-3/TRBV12-4; d_call: -; j_call: TRBJ2-5
cdr3_aa: CASSSRTGAGEQFF; cdr3_nt: TGTGCCAGCAGCTCTCGGACAGGGGCGGGTGAGCAGTTCTTC; clone_size: -; v_call: TRBV7-4; d_call: TRBD1; j_call: TRBJ2-1
cdr3_aa: CASHRNTEAFF; cdr3_nt: TGTGCCAGCCACAGGAACACTGAAGCTTTCTTT; clone_size: few; v_call: TRBV6-1; d_call: -; j_call: TRBJ1-1
cdr3_aa: CASKRGTFSNQPQHF; cdr3_nt: TGTGCCAGTAAGAGGGGGACTTTTAGCAATCAGCCCCAGCATTTT; clone_size: -; v_call: TRBV19; d_call: -; j_call: TRBJ1-5
cdr3_aa: CASSLGGRTGGEQYF; cdr3_nt: TGTGCCAGCAGCTTAGGGGGCCGGACAGGGGGCGAGCAGTACTTC; clone_size: few; v_call: TRBV7-2; d_call: TRBD1; j_call: TRBJ2-7
cdr3_aa: CSAELAGNTDTQYF; cdr3_nt: TGCAGTGCTGAACTAGCGGGAAACACAGATACGCAGTATTTT; clone_size: many; v_call: TRBV20-1; d_call: TRBD2; j_call: TRBJ2-3
cdr3_aa: CASSPPGAGRTTDTQYF; cdr3_nt: TGTGCCAGCTCACCACCGGGCGCGGGACGGACCACAGATACGCAGTATTTT; clone_size: few; v_call: TRBV18; d_call: -; j_call: TRBJ2-3
cdr3_aa: CASSPGAAYNEQFF; cdr3_nt: TGTGCCAGCTCACCAGGGGCAGCTTACAATGAGCAGTTCTTC; clone_size: many; v_call: TRBV18; d_call: -; j_call: TRBJ2-1